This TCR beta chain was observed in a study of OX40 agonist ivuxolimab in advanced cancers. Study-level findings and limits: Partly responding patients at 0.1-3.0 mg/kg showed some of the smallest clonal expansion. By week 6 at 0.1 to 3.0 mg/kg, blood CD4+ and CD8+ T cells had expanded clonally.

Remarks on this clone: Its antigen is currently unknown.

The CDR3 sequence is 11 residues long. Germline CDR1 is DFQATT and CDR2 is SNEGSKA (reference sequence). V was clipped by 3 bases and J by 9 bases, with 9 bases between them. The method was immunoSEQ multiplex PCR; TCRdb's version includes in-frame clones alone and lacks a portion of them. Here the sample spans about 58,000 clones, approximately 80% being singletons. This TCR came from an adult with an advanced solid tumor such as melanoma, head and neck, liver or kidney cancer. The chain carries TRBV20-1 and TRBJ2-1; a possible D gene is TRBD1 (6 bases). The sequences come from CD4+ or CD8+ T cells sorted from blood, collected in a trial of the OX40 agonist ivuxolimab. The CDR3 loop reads CSASRGSEQFF. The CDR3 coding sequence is TGCAGTGCTAGTAGGGGGAGTGAGCAGTTCTTC.